A single sample gave rise to the 15 T cell receptor beta chains below, sequenced in a study of post-analysis software for immune sequencing data. The antigens these receptors bind are not known. Study-wide points: Five or six TRBV segments, TRBV5-6, TRBV5-1 and TRBV20-1 among them, were found more frequent in patients than controls.

Each TCR beta cDNA library carried unique molecular identifiers. TCRdb re-derived calls from the PCR reads in MiXCR, one entry per CDR3 protein. Among hundreds of thousands of distinct CDR3 sequences listed, 25% to 30% were seen once. The sample taken for sequencing was blood. Source of these receptors: a girl aged 10 to 17 with multiple sclerosis.

This clonotype showed up just a few times. The genes are TRBV9 and TRBJ2-7, with D hard to call. V lost 4 bases, J lost 5 bases, and 16 bases lay in between. This CDR3 is 14 amino acids long. Germline-derived CDR1 and CDR2 are SGDLS and YYNGEE. This chain's CDR3 is CASSLGWGRDEQYF. The CDR3 bases are TGTGCCAGCAGCCTGGGATGGGGTCGGGACGAGCAGTACTTC.

The table lists this clonotype with many counts. The chain carries TRBV29-1 and TRBJ2-1; 7 bases match TRBD1. From germline, CDR1 is SQVTM and CDR2 ANQGSEA. With 2 bases clipped from V and 7 bases from J, the junction kept 11 bases outside the gene matches. The CDR3 has 15 residues. The CDR3 reads CSVETGADFSNEQFF. The CDR3 DNA sequence: TGCAGCGTTGAAACAGGGGCGGATTTTAGTAATGAGCAGTTCTTC.

The chain uses TRBV7-9 and TRBJ1-1; D is uncertain. CDR3 size: 14 residues. Germline CDR1 SEHNR, CDR2 FQNEAQ (reference sequence). Trimming pared 2 bases from V and 5 bases from J, leaving 12 bases between. CDR3 loop: CASSLPTQTTEAFF. In DNA form, the CDR3 reads TGTGCCAGCAGCTTACCCACCCAGACAACTGAAGCTTTCTTT.

This clonotype was seen a few times. The chain employs TRBV6-5 and TRBJ1-5; D gene uncertain. The V and J ends lost 2 bases and 4 bases respectively, with 12 bases between them. This CDR3 region has 15 residues. The germline CDR1 and CDR2 sequences are MNHEY and SVGAGI. Here the CDR3 reads CASSYRPGPNQPQHF. Here the CDR3 DNA reads TGTGCCAGCAGTTACCGGCCGGGTCCAAATCAGCCCCAGCATTTT.

This clonotype is a singleton in its sample. J is TRBJ1-5 and V is TRBV20-1, with a possible D match to TRBD1 (6 bases). Trimming cost V 6 bases and J 2 bases, with 14 bases left between them. CDR1 and CDR2 (germline): DFQATT, SNEGSKA (reference sequence). The length of the CDR3 is 14 residues. The CDR3 protein is CSAGPDSGNQPQHF. For the CDR3, the DNA is TGCAGTGCGGGGCCGGACAGCGGCAATCAGCCCCAGCATTTT.

The chain has TRBV20-1 and TRBJ2-1; 8 nucleotides align to TRBD2. Germline V gene data show CDR1 as DFQATT and CDR2 as SNEGSKA (reference sequence). V gave up 1 base and J gave up 8 bases; unmatched junction bases: 10. The CDR3 consists of 15 residues. The CDR3 DNA is TGCAGTGCTAGAGTCCTCGGGAGGGCCGAGGATGAGCAGTTCTTC. Encoded protein: CSARVLGRAEDEQFF.

A few counts support this clonotype. The CDR3 bases are TGTGCCAGCAGCCTCCATCCGGGACTGTTCAACTATGGCTACACCTTC. Translated: CASSLHPGLFNYGYTF. The chain employs TRBV7-2 and TRBJ1-2; TRBD1 might be the D (5 bases). The CDR3 loop spans 16 amino acids. Germline CDR1 SGHTA, CDR2 FQGNSA. V was trimmed by 5 bases and J by 2 bases, leaving 18 bases between them.

The chain joins TRBV10-3 to TRBJ1-5; perhaps TRBD1 as D (6 bases). Deletions cut 2 bases from V and 3 bases from J, with 14 bases between. Germline CDR1 and CDR2: ENHRY and SYGVKD. The CDR3 length is 16 residues. In DNA form, the CDR3 reads TGTGCCATCAGTGAGGGGGGCAGGGTAGACAATCAGCCCCAGCATTTT. Protein product: CAISEGGRVDNQPQHF.

The chain combines TRBV7-2 with TRBJ1-1; D possibly corresponds to TRBD1 (6 bases). Looked up from germline, CDR1 is SGHTA and CDR2 is FQGNSA. The V end lost 1 base, the J end lost 7 bases, and 13 bases lay between the germline ends. The CDR3 totals 14 residues. The CDR3 DNA reads TGTGCCAGCAGCTTAGGGCCGGGGGCTGGTGAAGCTTTCTTT. It codes for CASSLGPGAGEAFF. Variable domain in full (rest from reference TRBV7-2 and TRBJ1-1): GAGVSQSPSNKVTEKGKDVELRCDPISGHTALYWYRQSLGQGLEFLIYFQGNSAPDKSGLPSDRFSAERTGGSVSTLTIQRTQQEDSAVYLCASSLGPGAGEAFFGQGTRLTVV.

The CDR3 coding sequence is TGTGCCAGCAGCCGTGGCGGGAGGAGTCTACGTGAGCAGTTCTTC. Amino acid sequence: CASSRGGRSLREQFF. The V gene is TRBV28, the J gene TRBJ2-1; 8 positions agree with TRBD2. CDR3 length: 15 amino acids. CDR1 MDHEN and CDR2 SYDVKM come from the germline V gene. The V and J ends lost 6 bases and 9 bases, in that order; junction bases with no gene match: 13. Combining the CDR3 with reference TRBV28 and TRBJ2-1 gives the whole variable domain DVKVTQSSRYLVKRTGEKVFLECVQDMDHENMFWYRQDPGLGLRLIYFSYDVKMKEKGDIPEGYSVSREKKERFSLILESASTNQTSMYLCASSRGGRSLREQFFGPGTRLTVL.

Details on this clonotype: A read error is possible here, since a much larger clone lies one base away. The V gene is TRBV6-6, the J gene TRBJ2-5; 8 nucleotides align to TRBD2. Germline values: CDR1 MNHNY, CDR2 SVGAGI (reference sequence). The CDR3 is made up of 17 amino acids. CDR3 loop: CTSSFVGGGPKRETQYF. The CDR3, as DNA: TGTACCAGCAGCTTCGTTGGCGGGGGGCCCAAGAGGGAGACCCAGTACTTC.

The CDR3 reads CAISAGRSNQPQHF. CDR3 nucleotide sequence: TGTGCCATCAGTGCGGGGAGAAGCAATCAGCCCCAGCATTTT. The chain combines TRBV10-3 with TRBJ1-5; D remains unclear. There are 14 residues in the CDR3. The germline CDR1 and CDR2 sequences are ENHRY and SYGVKD. Between the trimmed V and J ends, which lost 4 bases and 1 base, there was a span of 8 bases.

This clonotype showed up many times. J is TRBJ2-5 and V is TRBV7-2; 14 nucleotides line up with TRBD2. Unmatched junction bases numbered 3, after V lost 4 bases and J lost 5 bases. The CDR3 extends over 15 amino acids. CDR1 and CDR2 (germline): SGHTA, FQGNSA. DNA for the CDR3: TGTGCCAGCAGCTCCCGGACTAGCGGGAGGGAGACCCAGTACTTC. It is translated as CASSSRTSGRETQYF. Drawing the rest from reference TRBV7-2 and TRBJ2-5, the complete variable domain is GAGVSQSPSNKVTEKGKDVELRCDPISGHTALYWYRQSLGQGLEFLIYFQGNSAPDKSGLPSDRFSAERTGGSVSTLTIQRTQQEDSAVYLCASSSRTSGRETQYFGPGTRLLVL.

The chain is built from TRBV4-1 and TRBJ1-3; no definite D call. CDR3 length: 14 residues. Germline loops: CDR1 MGHRA, CDR2 YSYEKL. V was clipped by 0 bases and J by 4 bases, with 7 bases between them. Here the CDR3 DNA reads TGCGCCAGCAGCCAAGATCGGAGGGGAAACACCATATATTTT. This gives the protein CASSQDRRGNTIYF.

This clonotype was observed a handful of times. The rearrangement uses TRBV12-3 or TRBV12-4 and TRBJ1-1; D not resolved. V was pared by 2 bases and J by 1 base, with 8 bases between. The length of the CDR3 is 14 residues. The CDR3: CASSLIGPNTEAFF. For the CDR3, the DNA is TGTGCCAGCAGTTTAATTGGCCCGAACACTGAAGCTTTCTTT.